Following are 21 T cell receptor beta chains from one sample sequenced in a study of CD8 T cells in ankylosing spondylitis. These receptors have no known antigen. TCRdb recomputed calls from the 5' RACE reads with MiXCR, one row per CDR3 protein. This repertoire shows some 840,000 distinct CDR3 sequences, about 10% found once; its top ten account for less than 0.65%. Regarding the study as a whole: What appeared characteristic of ankylosing spondylitis blood was a TCR beta motif of 7 or 8 highly homologous variants.

The specimen sequenced was blood, either unsorted or a sorted T cell fraction (not recorded which). Receptors were obtained from a male donor with ankylosing spondylitis.

This clonotype was observed a handful of times. The chain joins TRBV29-1 to TRBJ1-5; TRBD1 is a possible D gene (6 bases). CDR3 length: 13 amino acids. Germline lookup yields CDR1 SQVTM and CDR2 ANQGSEA. The V end was cut by 7 bases, the J end by 6 bases, with 16 bases between. The CDR3 reads CSAQGGTGQPQHF. The CDR3 nucleotides read TGCAGCGCCCAAGGGGGGACGGGTCAGCCCCAGCATTTT.

This clonotype was seen repeatedly, ten times or more. The V gene is TRBV20-1, the J gene TRBJ1-1; no firm D call. The germline CDR1 and CDR2 sequences are DFQATT and SNEGSKA (reference sequence). Trimming pared 6 bases from V and 3 bases from J, leaving 14 bases between. The CDR3 spans 13 residues. This chain's CDR3 is CSASPLWYTEAFF. CDR3 in DNA: TGCAGTGCCTCCCCTCTCTGGTACACTGAAGCTTTCTTT.

This clonotype was observed a few times. The chain combines TRBV11-1 with TRBJ2-3; D call uncertain. V lost 5 bases and J 4 bases, leaving 10 bases between the germline ends. Germline assignment: CDR1 SGHAT and CDR2 FQDESV (reference sequence). The CDR3 sequence is 13 residues long. The CDR3 nucleotides are TGTGCCAGCAGCACGGTTTTTCCAGATACGCAGTATTTT. This translates into CASSTVFPDTQYF.

CDR3 in amino acids: CASSQPGQGRGSYGYTF. The DNA for the CDR3 is TGTGCCAGCAGCCAACCCGGACAGGGAAGGGGTAGCTATGGCTACACCTTC. V and J are TRBV4-2 and TRBJ1-2, with 8 bases matching TRBD1. Trimming took 2 bases from V and 4 from J; bases not matched to a gene: 12. CDR3 length: 17 amino acids. Germline V gives CDR1 LGHNA, CDR2 YNFKEQ.

The chain combines TRBV5-1 with TRBJ2-3; 8 bases map to TRBD1. The CDR3 has 16 residues. J was trimmed by 1 base and V by 3 bases; bases with no gene match: 7. Germline assignment: CDR1 SGHRS and CDR2 YFSETQ. CDR3 protein: CASSSHRGVGTDTQYF. In nucleotides, the CDR3 is TGCGCCAGCAGCTCTCACAGGGGGGTCGGCACAGATACGCAGTATTTT.

This clonotype was seen only a few times. This chain links TRBV6-5 with TRBJ2-1; weak D call: TRBD1 (6 bases). V was pared by 2 bases and J by 3 bases, with 11 bases between. Germline CDR1 and CDR2: MNHEY and SVGAGI. The length of the CDR3 is 15 residues. CDR3: CASSYQQGSYNEQFF. The CDR3 bases are TGTGCCAGCAGTTACCAACAGGGCAGCTACAATGAGCAGTTCTTC.

This clonotype was observed a few times. The CDR3 protein is CASSFGQGSGQETQYF. DNA of the CDR3: TGCGCCAGCAGCTTCGGGCAGGGGAGTGGGCAAGAGACCCAGTACTTC. The chain carries TRBV5-1 and TRBJ2-5, with a tentative D call TRBD1 (6 bases). The CDR3 runs 16 residues. Germline CDR1 and CDR2: SGHRS and YFSETQ. V was cut by 2 bases and J by 2 bases, with 16 bases left in between.

This clonotype was seen many times. The V and J genes are TRBV9 and TRBJ2-3, with a possible D match to TRBD1 (6 bases). V was trimmed by 10 bases and J by 3 bases, leaving 21 bases between them. The germline CDR1 and CDR2 sequences are SGDLS and YYNGEE. This CDR3 comprises 15 residues. In nucleotides, the CDR3 is TGTGCCCGGCAGAGGGGGTGGATGAGGACAGATACGCAGTATTTT. This encodes CARQRGWMRTDTQYF.

This clonotype was observed a handful of times. This chain joins TRBV7-9 and TRBJ2-1; 8 positions agree with TRBD2. With 2 bases clipped from V and 4 bases from J, the junction kept 10 bases outside the gene matches. Per germline, CDR1 SEHNR and CDR2 FQNEAQ (reference sequence). There are 17 residues in the CDR3. The CDR3 DNA reads TGTGCCAGCAGCTTATTATTGCGGGGGGACGGGTACAATGAGCAGTTCTTC. Translating it yields CASSLLLRGDGYNEQFF. The complete variable domain, with remaining parts taken from reference TRBV7-9 and TRBJ2-1, reads DTGVSQNPRHKITKRGQNVTFRCDPISEHNRLYWYRQTLGQGPEFLTYFQNEAQLEKSRLLSDRFSAERPKGSFSTLEIQRTEQGDSAMYLCASSLLLRGDGYNEQFFGPGTRLTVL.

The sample holds many counts of this clonotype. This chain links TRBV20-1 with TRBJ1-1, with unresolved D. This CDR3 has 16 residues. Germline CDR1 DFQATT, CDR2 SNEGSKA (reference sequence). The V end was cut by 5 bases, the J end by 5 bases, with 24 bases between. The CDR3 nucleotides are TGCAGTGCTCCCCGGGGTCGGGCGGGGTGGGGAACTGAAGCTTTCTTT. This encodes CSAPRGRAGWGTEAFF.

This clonotype occurred a few times. The gene calls are TRBV20-1 and TRBJ2-1, with TRBD2 matching over 10 bases. CDR3 length: 15 residues. J gave up 0 bases and V 5 bases, and 4 bases lay outside the gene matches. CDR1 is DFQATT and CDR2 is SNEGSKA in the germline V gene (reference sequence). The CDR3 DNA is TGCAGTGCTGGCTCTAGCGGGGGCTCCTACAATGAGCAGTTCTTC. Encoded protein: CSAGSSGGSYNEQFF.

The J gene is TRBJ2-7, the V gene TRBV28; TRBD1 might be the D (5 bases). The CDR3 is 14 residues long. Germline loops: CDR1 MDHEN, CDR2 SYDVKM. With 5 bases removed from V and 2 bases from J, the gap between germline ends came to 13 bases. CDR3 nucleotide sequence: TGTGCCAGCAGTGACCCAAAAGGGGCCTACGAGCAGTACTTC. It yields the protein CASSDPKGAYEQYF. The full variable domain, rest sourced from reference TRBV28 and TRBJ2-7, is DVKVTQSSRYLVKRTGEKVFLECVQDMDHENMFWYRQDPGLGLRLIYFSYDVKMKEKGDIPEGYSVSREKKERFSLILESASTNQTSMYLCASSDPKGAYEQYFGPGTRLTVT.

This clonotype was detected many times. This rearrangement joins TRBV20-1 to TRBJ2-1; tentative D call: TRBD1 (6 bases). Trimming took 0 bases from V and 9 from J, leaving 15 bases between them. This CDR3 has 14 amino acids. In germline, CDR1 is DFQATT, CDR2 SNEGSKA (reference sequence). The CDR3 region has the DNA TGCAGTGCTAGAGACGCCCAGGGGATCAGTGAGCAGTTCTTC. Encoded protein: CSARDAQGISEQFF.

Only a few counts were recorded for this clonotype. V is TRBV5-6 and J is TRBJ1-6; a weak D match, TRBD1 (6 bases). Trimming pared 5 bases from V and 3 bases from J, leaving 12 bases between. The CDR3 contains 15 residues. Germline loops: CDR1 SGHDT, CDR2 YYEEEE. DNA for the CDR3: TGTGCCAGCAGTTACCGGACAGACTATAATTCACCCCTCCACTTT. This encodes CASSYRTDYNSPLHF.

The chain joins TRBV6-1 to TRBJ1-1; no clear D. Germline V gene data show CDR1 as MNHNS and CDR2 as SASEGT. This CDR3 has 13 residues. V was clipped by 6 bases and J by 6 bases, with 14 bases between them. The CDR3 here is CASSPVPSAEAFF. CDR3 DNA sequence: TGTGCCAGCAGCCCTGTCCCGAGCGCTGAAGCTTTCTTT.

This clonotype was seen more than once but under ten times. V is TRBV5-6 and J is TRBJ1-4; D is uncertain. Per germline, CDR1 SGHDT and CDR2 YYEEEE. The CDR3 is 15 residues long. V lost 0 bases to trimming and J lost 5 bases, with 11 bases between them. The CDR3 reads CASSLVVGQNEKLFF. CDR3 nucleotides: TGTGCCAGCAGCTTGGTGGTGGGCCAGAATGAAAAACTGTTTTTT.

This clonotype showed up just a few times. This rearrangement joins TRBV11-1 to TRBJ1-2; 8 bases map to TRBD1. The germline gives CDR1 SGHAT, CDR2 FQDESV (reference sequence). Trimming cost V 5 bases and J 7 bases; bases outside gene matches: 6. The CDR3 consists of 13 residues. CDR3 sequence: CASSRGQGRGYTF. The CDR3 coding sequence is TGTGCCAGCAGCCGCGGACAGGGTCGTGGCTACACCTTC.

This clonotype was picked up a small number of times. The chain has TRBV12-3 or TRBV12-4 and TRBJ1-3, with a possible D match to TRBD1 (6 bases). The CDR3 consists of 16 residues. With 6 bases removed from V and 0 bases from J, the gap between germline ends came to 15 bases. The CDR3 DNA follows: TGTGCCAGCAGGGGAGGACAGCCGAACTCTGGAAACACCATATATTTT. The encoded protein is CASRGGQPNSGNTIYF.

The chain combines TRBV7-8 with TRBJ2-7, with 9 bases fitting TRBD1. The CDR3 is made up of 15 amino acids. Germline trimming cut 0 bases from V and 6 bases from J; bases unmatched to any gene: 6. Germline V gene lookup returns CDR1 SGHVS and CDR2 FQNEAQ. This CDR3 is CASSLAHRGLGEQYF. The CDR3 coding sequence is TGTGCCAGCAGCTTAGCGCACAGGGGGCTCGGCGAGCAGTACTTC.

This clonotype was seen a handful of times. The V and J genes are TRBV20-1 and TRBJ1-1; D is perhaps TRBD1 (6 bases). Looked up from germline, CDR1 is DFQATT and CDR2 is SNEGSKA (reference sequence). Trimming removed 6 bases at V and 6 bases at J, with 17 bases between. The CDR3 is made up of 13 amino acids. The CDR3 protein is CSALKGGTAEAFF. The CDR3 coding sequence is TGCAGTGCCCTTAAGGGGGGGACTGCTGAAGCTTTCTTT.

The gene calls are TRBV9 and TRBJ1-1, with 7 bases fitting TRBD1. The CDR3 spans 14 residues. Trimming removed 4 bases from V and 5 bases from J; junction bases left unmatched: 8. Germline CDR1 is SGDLS and CDR2 is YYNGEE. The CDR3 loop is CASSPRTGETEAFF. DNA of the CDR3: TGTGCCAGCAGCCCTCGGACAGGCGAGACTGAAGCTTTCTTT. Drawing the rest from reference TRBV9 and TRBJ1-1, the complete variable domain is DSGVTQTPKHLITATGQRVTLRCSPRSGDLSVYWYQQSLDQGLQFLIQYYNGEERAKGNILERFSAQQFPDLHSELNLSSLELGDSALYFCASSPRTGETEAFFGQGTRLTVV.